These 8 T cell receptor beta chains originate from one sample sequenced in a study of siplizumab effects on memory and regulatory T cells. Data came from immunoSEQ multiplex PCR; TCRdb stores just in-frame clones and leaves some out. Here the sample spans about 85,000 clones, 85% to 95% being singletons. Sequences were obtained from CD8+ T cells sorted from blood. The receptors here all came from a human donor in good health.

The chain combines TRBV6-1 with TRBJ2-7; D is possibly TRBD1 or TRBD2 (5 bases each). Per the germline V gene, CDR1 is MNHNS and CDR2 is SASEGT. Deletions cut 5 bases from V and 5 bases from J, with 19 bases between. The CDR3 spans 15 residues. CDR3 loop: CASSSRGQGPNEQYF. The CDR3 DNA reads TGTGCCAGCAGTTCGAGGGGTCAAGGCCCTAACGAGCAGTACTTC.

This chain links TRBV7-9 with TRBJ2-1, with 10 bases that match TRBD1. J was trimmed by 2 bases and V by 4 bases; bases with no gene match: 5. Germline lookup yields CDR1 SEHNR and CDR2 FQNEAQ (reference sequence). The CDR3 is 16 residues long. CDR3: CASSSSTGGPYNEQFF. CDR3 DNA: TGTGCCAGCAGCTCTTCGACAGGGGGCCCCTACAATGAGCAGTTCTTC. Filled out from reference TRBV7-9 and TRBJ2-1, the complete variable domain reads DTGVSQNPRHKITKRGQNVTFRCDPISEHNRLYWYRQTLGQGPEFLTYFQNEAQLEKSRLLSDRFSAERPKGSFSTLEIQRTEQGDSAMYLCASSSSTGGPYNEQFFGPGTRLTVL.

CDR3 sequence reads: CASSLVDTYNEQFF. The DNA of the CDR3 is TGTGCCAGCAGTTTAGTGGACACTTACAATGAGCAGTTCTTC. J is TRBJ2-1 and V is TRBV27; the D gene is possibly TRBD1 (5 bases). Deletions cut 2 bases from V and 4 bases from J, with 9 bases between. There are 14 residues in the CDR3. Germline CDR1 is MNHEY and CDR2 is SMNVEV (reference sequence).

The chain has TRBV4-2 and TRBJ2-5; TRBD1 matches at 7 bases. The CDR3 runs 17 residues. Trimming cost V 0 bases and J 4 bases; bases outside gene matches: 11. Germline V CDR1 and CDR2: LGHNA, YNFKEQ. The chain's CDR3 is CASSQESNRGVGETQYF. The CDR3 DNA sequence: TGTGCCAGCAGCCAAGAAAGTAACAGGGGCGTCGGAGAGACCCAGTACTTC.

This clone was picked up a small number of times. The chain uses TRBV4-1 and TRBJ1-5, with TRBD1 matching over 8 bases. CDR1 and CDR2 (germline): MGHRA, YSYEKL. CDR3 size: 15 residues. J gave up 7 bases and V 0 bases, and 5 bases lay outside the gene matches. In DNA, the CDR3 is TGCGCCAGCAGCCAAGAAGGACAGGGTGGACAGCCCCAGCATTTT. This translates into CASSQEGQGGQPQHF.

This clone was seen only once. The chain links TRBV9 to TRBJ1-1; a weak D match, TRBD1 (6 bases). The ends were cut back, 6 bases at V and 3 bases at J, with 12 bases in the middle. Germline CDR1 and CDR2: SGDLS and YYNGEE. This CDR3 spans 13 amino acids. The CDR3 region is CASMAGDDTEAFF. In nucleotides, the CDR3 is TGTGCCAGCATGGCAGGGGACGACACTGAAGCTTTCTTT.

The chain employs TRBV4-1 and TRBJ1-2; tentative D call: TRBD1 (5 bases). In germline, CDR1 is MGHRA, CDR2 YSYEKL. V was cut by 4 bases and J by 4 bases, with 19 bases left in between. The CDR3 loop spans 16 amino acids. The CDR3 coding sequence is TGCGCCAGCAGCCCAAACCCCCGACAGCCCGTCTATGGCTACACCTTC. It encodes CASSPNPRQPVYGYTF.

To note about this clone: The germline gene is not matched at one end of the junction; a read error may be the cause. The chain couples TRBV5-1 to TRBJ2-2; D may match TRBD1 or TRBD2 (5 bases each). Germline V gene lookup returns CDR1 SGHRS and CDR2 YFSETQ. The CDR3 consists of 18 residues. The CDR3 bases are TGCACCAGCAGCTTGGGACGGGCCCAAGCTTCTAACACCGGGGAGCTGTTTTTT. As protein: CTSSLGRAQASNTGELFF.